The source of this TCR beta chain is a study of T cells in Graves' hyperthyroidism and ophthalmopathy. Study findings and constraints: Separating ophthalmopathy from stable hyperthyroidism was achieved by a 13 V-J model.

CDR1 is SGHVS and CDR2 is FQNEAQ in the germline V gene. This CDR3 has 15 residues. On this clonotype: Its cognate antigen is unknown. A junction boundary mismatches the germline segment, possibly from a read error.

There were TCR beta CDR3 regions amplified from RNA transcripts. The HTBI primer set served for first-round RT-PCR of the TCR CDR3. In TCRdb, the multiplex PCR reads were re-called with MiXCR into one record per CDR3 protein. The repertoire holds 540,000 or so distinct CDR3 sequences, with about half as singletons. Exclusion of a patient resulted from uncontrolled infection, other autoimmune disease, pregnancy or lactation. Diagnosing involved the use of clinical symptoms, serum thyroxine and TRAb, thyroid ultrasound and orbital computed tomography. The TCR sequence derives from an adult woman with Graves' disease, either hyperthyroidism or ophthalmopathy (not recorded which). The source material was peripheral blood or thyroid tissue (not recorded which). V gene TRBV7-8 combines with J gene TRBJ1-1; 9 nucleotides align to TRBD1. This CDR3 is CASSSWDRVGTEASF. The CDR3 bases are TGTGCCAGCAGTTCTTGGGACAGGGTGGGCACTGAAGCTTCCTTT. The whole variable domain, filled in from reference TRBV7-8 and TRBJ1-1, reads GAGVSQSPRYKVAKRGQDVALRCDPISGHVSLFWYQQALGQGPEFLTYFQNEAQLDKSGLPSDRFFAERPEGSVSTLKIQRTQQEDSAVYLCASSSWDRVGTEASFGQGTRLTVV.